This entry is about one T cell receptor beta chain. The antigen is unknown. The data originate from a study of cytomegalovirus exposure and HLA in healthy donors. Study-wide results and limits: Clonal expansion, a later analysis showed, was greater in HLA-associated TCR beta chains than in equally common others.

Germline V gene sequence: CDR1 SGHTA, CDR2 FQGNSA. Trimming took off 1 base at V and 0 bases at J, with 15 bases between the two ends. This CDR3 has 18 residues. Researchers ran the PCR with 60 Vbeta and 13 Jbeta primers. Measured with immunoSEQ multiplex PCR; TCRdb has only the in-frame clones, and not every one. This sample has 150,000 to 200,000 clones, with 80% found just once. This clonotype was obtained from a woman aged 50 to 60 in good health and CMV-seropositive. The chain has TRBV7-2 and TRBJ2-2, with a tentative D call TRBD2 (7 bases). Material for sequencing was PBMCs. CDR3 amino acids: CASSLVGGVGANTGELFF. DNA of the CDR3: TGTGCCAGCAGCTTAGTAGGGGGGGTGGGCGCGAACACCGGGGAGCTGTTTTTT. The variable domain in full, with the rest retrieved from reference TRBV7-2 and TRBJ2-2, is GAGVSQSPSNKVTEKGKDVELRCDPISGHTALYWYRQSLGQGLEFLIYFQGNSAPDKSGLPSDRFSAERTGGSVSTLTIQRTQQEDSAVYLCASSLVGGVGANTGELFFGEGSRLTVL.